Sequencing of this T cell receptor beta chain was carried out in a study of shared T cell receptors in the human thymus. Germline CDR1 reads SGHAT; CDR2 reads FQNNGV. V gave up 5 bases and J gave up 1 base; unmatched junction bases: 1. The CDR3 runs to 13 residues. The repertoire was sequenced with immunoSEQ multiplex PCR; TCRdb's copy has only in-frame clones and lacks some. In the table there are roughly 560,000 clones, around three quarters of which are singletons. This clone was seen a single time. The same specimen was also included in a second study, on human thymus T cells. That report adds: The donors were infants in Finland with congenital heart defects, otherwise immunologically healthy. Thymic material originated from resections removed in the course of corrective heart surgery. Thymic and blood repertoires appeared to show biased V and J gene usage. In unrelated individuals, thymic repertoires overlapped highly, according to related research.

The clonotype comes from a boy younger than two with a congenital heart defect. Input material: thymocytes. The chain combines TRBV11-2 with TRBJ1-1, with 7 bases lining up with TRBD1. The CDR3 nucleotides read TGTGCCAGCAGCCCAGGGGGGAACACTGAAGCTTTCTTT. Encoded protein: CASSPGGNTEAFF.